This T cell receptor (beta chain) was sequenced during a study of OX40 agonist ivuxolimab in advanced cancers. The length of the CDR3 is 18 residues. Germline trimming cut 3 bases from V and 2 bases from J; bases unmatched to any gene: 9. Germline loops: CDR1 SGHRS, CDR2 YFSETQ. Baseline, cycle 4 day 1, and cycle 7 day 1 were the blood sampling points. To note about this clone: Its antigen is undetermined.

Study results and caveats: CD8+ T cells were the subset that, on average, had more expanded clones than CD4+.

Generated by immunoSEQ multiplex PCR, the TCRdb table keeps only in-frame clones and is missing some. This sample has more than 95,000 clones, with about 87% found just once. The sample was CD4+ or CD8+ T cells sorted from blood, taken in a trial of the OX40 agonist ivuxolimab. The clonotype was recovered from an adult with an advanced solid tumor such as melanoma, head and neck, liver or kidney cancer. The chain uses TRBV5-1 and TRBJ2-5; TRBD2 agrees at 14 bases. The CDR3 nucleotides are TGCGCCAGCAGCTACGGACTAGCGGGGGGTTCCAAACAAGAGACCCAGTACTTC. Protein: CASSYGLAGGSKQETQYF.